The sequence of this T cell receptor (beta chain) was determined in a study of cytomegalovirus exposure and HLA in healthy donors. From germline, CDR1 is MNHNS and CDR2 SASEGT. Deletions cut 2 bases from V and 5 bases from J, with 9 bases between. The CDR3 covers 13 residues. Both 60 Vbeta primers and 13 Jbeta primers went into the PCR. Sequencing was performed with immunoSEQ multiplex PCR; in TCRdb, only in-frame clones are kept and a portion is missing. The sample has about 120,000 clones; 63% are singletons. Sequencing used PBMCs. V and J are TRBV6-1 and TRBJ1-1; possible D gene TRBD1, 5 bases. The sequence was obtained from a man aged 35 to 55 in good health and CMV-seropositive. CDR3 nucleotide sequence: TGTGCCAGCAGTGAACAGGAGGGGACTGAAGCTTTCTTT. It translates to CASSEQEGTEAFF.